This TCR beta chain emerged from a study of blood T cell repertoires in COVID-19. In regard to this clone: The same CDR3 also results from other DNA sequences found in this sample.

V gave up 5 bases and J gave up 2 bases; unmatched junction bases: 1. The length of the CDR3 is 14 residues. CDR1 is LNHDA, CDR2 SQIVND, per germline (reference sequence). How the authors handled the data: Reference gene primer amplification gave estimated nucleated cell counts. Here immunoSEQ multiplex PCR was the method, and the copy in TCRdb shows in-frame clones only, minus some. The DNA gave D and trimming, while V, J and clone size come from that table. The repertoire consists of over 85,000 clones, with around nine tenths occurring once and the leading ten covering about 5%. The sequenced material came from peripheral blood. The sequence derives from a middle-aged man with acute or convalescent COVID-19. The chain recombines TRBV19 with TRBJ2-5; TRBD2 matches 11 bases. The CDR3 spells CASSLAGGQETQYF. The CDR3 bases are TGTGCCAGTAGTTTAGCGGGAGGGCAAGAGACCCAGTACTTC.